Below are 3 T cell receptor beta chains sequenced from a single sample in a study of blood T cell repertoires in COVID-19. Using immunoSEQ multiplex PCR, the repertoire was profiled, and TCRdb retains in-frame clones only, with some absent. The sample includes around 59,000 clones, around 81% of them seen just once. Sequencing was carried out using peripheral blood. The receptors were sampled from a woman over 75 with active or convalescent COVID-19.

The CDR3 sequence is CASSWGLGTGELFF. The CDR3 bases are TGTGCCAGTAGTTGGGGGCTGGGCACCGGGGAGCTGTTTTTT. The chain combines TRBV19 with TRBJ2-2, with a possible D match to TRBD1 (6 bases). Trimming shortened V by 5 bases and J by 4 bases, and 11 bases separated the two germline ends. Germline V gene lookup returns CDR1 LNHDA and CDR2 SQIVND (reference sequence). This CDR3 is 14 amino acids long.

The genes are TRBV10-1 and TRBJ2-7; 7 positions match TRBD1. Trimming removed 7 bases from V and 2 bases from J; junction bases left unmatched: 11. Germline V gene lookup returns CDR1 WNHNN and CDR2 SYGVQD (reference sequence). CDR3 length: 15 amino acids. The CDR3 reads CASTKDRPWAYEQYF. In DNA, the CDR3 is TGCGCCAGCACTAAGGACAGGCCATGGGCCTACGAGCAGTACTTC.

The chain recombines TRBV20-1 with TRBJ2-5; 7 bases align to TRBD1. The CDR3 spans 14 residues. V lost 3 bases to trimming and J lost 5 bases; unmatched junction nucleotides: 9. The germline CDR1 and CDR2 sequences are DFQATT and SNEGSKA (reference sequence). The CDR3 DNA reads TGCAGTGCTAGTACCAGGGGGAATAGGGAGACCCAGTACTTC. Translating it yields CSASTRGNRETQYF.